This T cell receptor beta chain comes out of a study of blood T cell repertoires in COVID-19. TCRdb's table, derived via immunoSEQ multiplex PCR, lists solely in-frame clones and lacks some. This sample has 250,000 to 350,000 clones, with around 92% found just once. This CDR3 has 14 residues. Germline V gene lookup returns CDR1 SNHLY and CDR2 FYNNEI. With 6 bases removed from V and 4 bases from J, the gap between germline ends came to 15 bases. The chain couples TRBV2 to TRBJ1-1; D gene ambiguous. The TCR sequence derives from a woman between 45 and 65 years old who had been exposed to COVID-19. Specimen: PBMCs or T cells enriched from blood (not recorded which). CDR3 in amino acids: CASRRVDVGTEAFF. The CDR3 DNA reads TGTGCCAGCAGACGGGTTGACGTGGGCACTGAAGCTTTCTTT.